A single sample is the source of the 29 T cell receptor beta chains below, sequenced in a study of neoadjuvant anti-PD-1 for oral cavity cancer. This table comes from immunoSEQ multiplex PCR, and its TCRdb copy is limited to in-frame clones, with some not included. This sample has more than 10,000 clones; about 64% occur once, and the top ten carry roughly 2.5%. As to time point: after neoadjuvant nivolumab, at surgical resection. Sequenced material: PBMCs, taken after nivolumab (anti-PD-1) treatment. The receptors here all came from a person aged 35 to 85 with oral cavity squamous cell carcinoma.

The chain links TRBV19 to TRBJ1-2; D is possibly TRBD1 (5 bases). The CDR3 totals 13 residues. Trimming left V 6 bases short and J 2 bases short, with 10 bases between. Germline CDR1 LNHDA, CDR2 SQIVND (reference sequence). CDR3 sequence reads: CASSPRGNYGYTF. The CDR3 nucleotides are TGTGCCAGTAGCCCTCGGGGCAACTATGGCTACACCTTC.

This clone was seen only a few times. The gene calls are TRBV11-2 and TRBJ2-7; 9 bases match TRBD2. The germline V gene encodes CDR1 SGHAT and CDR2 FQNNGV. This CDR3 region has 17 residues. V shed 6 bases and J 3 bases; nucleotides not matched to a gene: 15. CDR3 in amino acids: CASSSGFRASGDYEQYF. The CDR3 DNA reads as TGTGCCAGCAGTTCGGGTTTTCGGGCTAGCGGGGACTACGAGCAGTACTTC.

J is TRBJ1-2 and V is TRBV5-6; D might be TRBD1 (6 bases). The CDR3 runs 12 residues. CDR1 and CDR2 (germline): SGHDT, YYEEEE. The ends were cut back, 3 bases at V and 7 bases at J, with 10 bases in the middle. CDR3 nucleotide sequence: TGTGCCAGCAGCTCACAGGGAGTTGGCTACACCTTC. The encoded protein is CASSSQGVGYTF. The full variable domain, rest sourced from reference TRBV5-6 and TRBJ1-2, is DAGVTQSPTHLIKTRGQQVTLRCSPKSGHDTVSWYQQALGQGPQFIFQYYEEEERQRGNFPDRFSGHQFPNYSSELNVNALLLGDSALYLCASSSQGVGYTFGSGTRLTVV.

The CDR3 nucleotides read TGTGCCAGTAGTAGCACGACATCGGGGTGGGCGGTGGCTTTCTTT. This codes for CASSSTTSGWAVAFF. V usage is TRBV19 and J usage is TRBJ1-1, with D unclear. Trimming shortened V by 4 bases and J by 11 bases, and 23 bases separated the two germline ends. The germline V gene encodes CDR1 LNHDA and CDR2 SQIVND (reference sequence). The length of the CDR3 is 15 residues.

The table lists this clone with a few counts. The V gene is TRBV6-1, the J gene TRBJ1-2, with a weak D call TRBD1 (5 bases). The ends were cut back, 7 bases at V and 4 bases at J, with 16 bases in the middle. Germline V gene sequence: CDR1 MNHNS, CDR2 SASEGT. The CDR3 covers 14 residues. CDR3 protein: CASTPRDGVYGYTF. DNA of the CDR3: TGTGCCAGCACCCCCCGGGACGGAGTCTATGGCTACACCTTC.

V usage is TRBV7-9 and J usage is TRBJ1-2, with D unclear. This CDR3 contains 12 residues. Trimming removed 2 bases from V and 6 bases from J, with 7 bases in between. Germline V gives CDR1 SEHNR, CDR2 FQNEAQ (reference sequence). DNA of the CDR3: TGTGCCAGCAGCTTACTCCGGGATGGCTACACCTTC. Amino acids: CASSLLRDGYTF.

CDR3 amino acids: CASSSQRIAGSEQYF. CDR3 DNA sequence: TGTGCCAGCAGCTCTCAGCGAATCGCGGGATCGGAGCAGTACTTC. The chain is built from TRBV7-2 and TRBJ2-7, with D possibly TRBD2 on 6 matching bases. With 4 bases removed from V and 7 bases from J, the gap between germline ends came to 20 bases. Germline V CDR1 and CDR2: SGHTA, FQGNSA. The CDR3 is 15 amino acids.

The chain combines TRBV15 with TRBJ1-1; D may be TRBD1 (6 bases). V lost 6 bases and J 4 bases, leaving 15 bases between the germline ends. Germline V gives CDR1 LNHNV, CDR2 YYDKDF (reference sequence). The CDR3 has 14 residues. CDR3 sequence (DNA): TGTGCCACCAGTCACGGGGGAGGGGGCACTGAAGCTTTCTTT. Its protein is CATSHGGGGTEAFF.

The V and J genes are TRBV6-6 and TRBJ1-4; no clear D. This CDR3 contains 15 residues. With 3 bases removed from V and 1 base from J, the gap between germline ends came to 9 bases. Germline CDR1 MNHNY, CDR2 SVGAGI (reference sequence). This CDR3 reads CASSYTEGTNEKLFF. For the CDR3, the DNA is TGTGCCAGCAGTTATACGGAGGGAACTAATGAAAAACTGTTTTTT.

The V call is TRBV19, the J call TRBJ1-1; TRBD1 might be the D (6 bases). CDR1 and CDR2 from the germline V gene are LNHDA and SQIVND (reference sequence). This CDR3 contains 15 residues. Between the trimmed V and J ends, which lost 1 base and 1 base, there was a span of 10 bases. The CDR3 sequence is CASSIGQVSNTEAFF. The DNA for the CDR3 is TGTGCCAGTAGTATAGGACAGGTCTCGAACACTGAAGCTTTCTTT.

This clone was found a few times. The chain links TRBV9 to TRBJ2-3; D not certain. The CDR3 runs to 12 residues. Germline CDR1 SGDLS, CDR2 YYNGEE. V lost 0 bases and J lost 6, with 5 bases in between. CDR3 sequence reads: CASSVVQDTQYF. The CDR3, as DNA: TGTGCCAGCAGCGTAGTACAGGATACGCAGTATTTT.

This clone was seen a handful of times. The gene calls are TRBV7-3 and TRBJ2-2; 10 bases are a match to TRBD2. The CDR3 loop spans 16 amino acids. CDR1 and CDR2 from the germline V gene are SGHTA and FQGTGA. V shed 4 bases, J shed 3 bases, and the junction held 5 bases outside the gene matches. CDR3 region: CASSSRTSGYTGELFF. DNA for the CDR3: TGTGCCAGCAGCTCTCGGACTAGCGGATACACCGGGGAGCTGTTTTTT.

This clone was picked up a small number of times. The gene calls are TRBV5-1 and TRBJ1-4; D is uncertain. The CDR3 covers 15 residues. V lost 1 base and J 0 bases, leaving 7 bases between the germline ends. Germline CDR1 is SGHRS and CDR2 is YFSETQ. The CDR3 sequence: CASSLYRPTNEKLFF. The CDR3 coding sequence is TGCGCCAGCAGCTTGTACAGACCAACTAATGAAAAACTGTTTTTT.

The V gene is TRBV7-2, the J gene TRBJ2-2; 7 nucleotides align to TRBD1. The germline V gene encodes CDR1 SGHTA and CDR2 FQGNSA. V was pared by 5 bases and J by 2 bases, with 5 bases of the junction left unmatched. This CDR3 contains 15 residues. This chain's CDR3 is CASSRGTANTGELFF. The CDR3 nucleotides are TGTGCCAGCAGCCGAGGGACAGCCAACACCGGGGAGCTGTTTTTT.

This clone was picked up one time. This chain links TRBV5-8 with TRBJ2-7; D remains unclear. This CDR3 comprises 11 residues. The germline V gene encodes CDR1 SGHTS and CDR2 YDEGEE. V dropped 1 base and J dropped 3 bases, with 2 bases sitting between them. DNA for the CDR3: TGTGCCAGCAGCTTGTTCTACGAGCAGTACTTC. Protein: CASSLFYEQYF.

The chain couples TRBV4-1 to TRBJ2-3; D is perhaps TRBD1 (5 bases). CDR3 size: 15 residues. CDR1 and CDR2 (germline): MGHRA, YSYEKL. V lost 1 base and J 3 bases, leaving 11 bases between the germline ends. The CDR3 nucleotides are TGCGCCAGCAGCCAAGCAGGGTTCCAGACAGATACGCAGTATTTT. Encoded protein: CASSQAGFQTDTQYF.

This clone was seen only a few times. V and J are TRBV30 and TRBJ2-2, with 9 bases aligning to TRBD1. The CDR3 runs to 15 residues. CDR1 is GTSNPN, CDR2 SVGIG, per germline (reference sequence). J was trimmed by 3 bases and V by 2 bases; bases with no gene match: 4. In DNA form, the CDR3 reads TGTGCCTGGAGTCCCCGGGACAGGGACACCGGGGAGCTGTTTTTT. As protein: CAWSPRDRDTGELFF. Full variable domain (rest looked up from reference TRBV30 and TRBJ2-2): SQTIHQWPATLVQPVGSPLSLECTVEGTSNPNLYWYRQAAGRGLQLLFYSVGIGQISSEVPQNLSASRPQDRQFILSSKKLLLSDSGFYLCAWSPRDRDTGELFFGEGSRLTVL.

This clone was seen a handful of times. The rearrangement uses TRBV6-5 and TRBJ1-2; 8 bases line up with TRBD1. CDR1 and CDR2 from the germline V gene are MNHEY and SVGAGI. The junction had 5 bases not matched to a gene; V was cut back by 7 bases and J by 4 bases. The CDR3 length is 13 residues. This chain's CDR3 is CASKPTGGYGYTF. The CDR3 DNA follows: TGTGCCAGCAAACCTACAGGGGGCTATGGCTACACCTTC.

This chain connects TRBV6-4 to TRBJ2-2; D remains ambiguous. There are 14 residues in the CDR3. Trimming took 5 bases from V and 0 from J, leaving 7 bases between them. Per the germline V gene, CDR1 is MRHNA and CDR2 is SNTAGT. DNA for the CDR3: TGTGCCAGCAGTACAGCGACGAACACCGGGGAGCTGTTTTTT. This sequence encodes CASSTATNTGELFF.

This chain links TRBV5-1 with TRBJ2-7; no clear D gene. Germline V lookup: CDR1 SGHRS, CDR2 YFSETQ. The V end lost 0 bases, the J end lost 4 bases, and 8 bases lay between the germline ends. This CDR3 is 13 amino acids long. The CDR3 region has the DNA TGCGCCAGCAGCTTGGCCCTAGGGTACGAGCAGTACTTC. It encodes CASSLALGYEQYF.

This sequence joins TRBV10-3 and TRBJ2-1; the match to TRBD1 covers 7 bases. Germline V gives CDR1 ENHRY, CDR2 SYGVKD. The CDR3 has 14 residues. Losses at the gene ends were 3 bases for V and 9 bases for J; bases not matched to a gene: 8. The CDR3 spells CAISDITGESEQFF. CDR3 nucleotide sequence: TGTGCCATCAGTGATATTACAGGGGAGTCTGAGCAGTTCTTC.

The rearrangement joins TRBV10-3 to TRBJ1-3, with no clear D. The CDR3 has 14 residues. CDR1 and CDR2 (germline): ENHRY, SYGVKD. V was pared by 0 bases and J by 7 bases, with 10 bases between. The chain's CDR3 is CAISESGGRNTIYF. In nucleotides, the CDR3 is TGTGCCATCAGTGAGTCAGGAGGGAGGAACACCATATATTTT.

This chain joins TRBV10-1 and TRBJ2-2, with D maybe TRBD2 (6 bases). The germline V and J ends were trimmed by 2 bases and 4 bases, with 11 bases remaining between them. The germline gives CDR1 WNHNN, CDR2 SYGVQD (reference sequence). The CDR3 runs to 15 residues. The CDR3 reads CASSERGIRTGELFF. CDR3 DNA: TGCGCCAGCAGTGAGCGGGGGATACGCACCGGGGAGCTGTTTTTT.

In DNA form, the CDR3 reads TGTGCCAGCAGTTACGGGTTAGGGGACTACGAGCAGTACTTC. This encodes CASSYGLGDYEQYF. The V gene is TRBV6-5, the J gene TRBJ2-7, with D possibly TRBD1 on 5 matching bases. The CDR3 runs 14 residues. From germline, CDR1 is MNHEY and CDR2 SVGAGI. V was shortened by 2 bases and J by 3 bases, with 11 bases between the two germline ends.

The chain is built from TRBV21-1 and TRBJ1-5; the D call of TRBD1 is as the table states it, not checked on the DNA. TRBV21-1 is labeled a pseudogene. This CDR3 comprises 18 residues. CDR3 in DNA: TGTGCCAGCAGCAAAATGGCCCGGGACAGGGTCTGGGGTCAGCCCCAGCATTTT. Protein sequence: CASSKMARDRVWGQPQHF.

This clone has just one count. The rearrangement uses TRBV11-2 and TRBJ2-6, with 8 bases lining up with TRBD2. The CDR3 runs to 16 residues. The germline V gene encodes CDR1 SGHAT and CDR2 FQNNGV. V was clipped by 5 bases and J by 3 bases; unmatched bases: 6. CDR3: CASSPVAGGGANVLTF. The CDR3, as DNA: TGTGCCAGCAGCCCCGTCGCGGGAGGTGGGGCCAACGTCCTGACTTTC.

The gene calls are TRBV13 and TRBJ2-7; 10 bases agree with TRBD1. The CDR3 length is 15 residues. Germline CDR1 and CDR2: PRHDT and FYEKMQ (reference sequence). With 5 bases clipped from V and 5 bases from J, the junction kept 9 bases outside the gene matches. The CDR3, as DNA: TGTGCCAGCAGCCTCAACCGGGACAGGGGCGACGAGCAGTACTTC. It translates to CASSLNRDRGDEQYF.

The rearrangement links TRBV2 to TRBJ2-4; D remains unclear. The V and J ends lost 2 bases and 0 bases respectively, with 17 bases between them. Per germline, CDR1 SNHLY and CDR2 FYNNEI. CDR3 length equals 18 residues. The CDR3 region has the DNA TGTGCCAGCAGTGAATCGGGTGCCCAAGATCTAGCCAAAAACATTCAGTACTTC. Residues: CASSESGAQDLAKNIQYF.

This chain uses TRBV27 with TRBJ2-1; the D is unclear. This CDR3 has 12 residues. Germline V lookup: CDR1 MNHEY, CDR2 SMNVEV (reference sequence). Trimming removed 4 bases from V and 4 bases from J, with 5 bases in between. CDR3 coding DNA: TGTGCCAGCAGTTCCAATTACAATGAGCAGTTCTTC. It translates to CASSSNYNEQFF.